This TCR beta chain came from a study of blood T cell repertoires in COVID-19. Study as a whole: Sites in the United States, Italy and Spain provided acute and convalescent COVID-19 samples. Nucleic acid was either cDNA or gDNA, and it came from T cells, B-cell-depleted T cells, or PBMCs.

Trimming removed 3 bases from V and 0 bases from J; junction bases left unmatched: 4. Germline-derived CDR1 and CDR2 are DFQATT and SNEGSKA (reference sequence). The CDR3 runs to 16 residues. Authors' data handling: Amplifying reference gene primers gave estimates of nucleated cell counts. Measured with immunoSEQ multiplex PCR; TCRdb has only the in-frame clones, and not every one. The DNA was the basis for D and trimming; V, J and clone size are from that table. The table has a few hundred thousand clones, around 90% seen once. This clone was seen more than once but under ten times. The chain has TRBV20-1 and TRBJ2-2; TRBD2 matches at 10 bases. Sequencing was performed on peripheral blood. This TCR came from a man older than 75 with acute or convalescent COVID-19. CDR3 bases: TGCAGTGCTAGTACTAGCGGGACCTCGAACACCGGGGAGCTGTTTTTT. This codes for CSASTSGTSNTGELFF.